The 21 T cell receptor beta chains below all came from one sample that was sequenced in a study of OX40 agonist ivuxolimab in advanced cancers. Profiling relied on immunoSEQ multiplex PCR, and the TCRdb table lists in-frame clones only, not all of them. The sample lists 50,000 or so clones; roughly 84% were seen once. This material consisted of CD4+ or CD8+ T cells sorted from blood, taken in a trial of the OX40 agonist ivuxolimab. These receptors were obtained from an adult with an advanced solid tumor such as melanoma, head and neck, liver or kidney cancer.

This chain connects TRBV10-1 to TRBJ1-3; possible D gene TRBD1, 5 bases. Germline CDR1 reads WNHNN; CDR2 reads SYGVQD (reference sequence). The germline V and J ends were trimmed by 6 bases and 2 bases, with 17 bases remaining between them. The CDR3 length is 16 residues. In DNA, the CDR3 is TGCGCCAGCAGGGGGGGGACGCACTACCCTGGAAACACCATATATTTT. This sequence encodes CASRGGTHYPGNTIYF.

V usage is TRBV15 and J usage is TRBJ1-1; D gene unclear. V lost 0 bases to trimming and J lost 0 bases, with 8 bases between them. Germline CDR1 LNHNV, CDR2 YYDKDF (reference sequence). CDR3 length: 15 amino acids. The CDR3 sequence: CATSRESGLNTEAFF. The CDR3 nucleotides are TGTGCCACCAGCAGAGAGTCAGGACTGAACACTGAAGCTTTCTTT.

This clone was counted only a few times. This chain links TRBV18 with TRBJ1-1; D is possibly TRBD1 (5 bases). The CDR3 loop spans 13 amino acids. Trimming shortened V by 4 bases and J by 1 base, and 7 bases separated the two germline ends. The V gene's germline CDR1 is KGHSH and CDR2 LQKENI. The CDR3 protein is CASSLTENTEAFF. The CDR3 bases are TGTGCCAGCTCACTGACAGAGAACACTGAAGCTTTCTTT. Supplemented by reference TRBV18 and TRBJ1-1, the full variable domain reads NAGVMQNPRHLVRRRGQEARLRCSPMKGHSHVYWYRQLPEEGLKFMVYLQKENIIDESGMPKERFSAEFPKEGPSILRIQQVVRGDSAAYFCASSLTENTEAFFGQGTRLTVV.

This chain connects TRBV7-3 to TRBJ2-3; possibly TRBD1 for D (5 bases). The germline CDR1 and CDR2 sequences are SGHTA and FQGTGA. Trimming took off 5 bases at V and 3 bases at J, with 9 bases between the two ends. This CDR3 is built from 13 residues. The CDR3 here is CASSIDRTDTQYF. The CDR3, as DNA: TGTGCCAGCAGCATCGACAGAACAGATACGCAGTATTTT.

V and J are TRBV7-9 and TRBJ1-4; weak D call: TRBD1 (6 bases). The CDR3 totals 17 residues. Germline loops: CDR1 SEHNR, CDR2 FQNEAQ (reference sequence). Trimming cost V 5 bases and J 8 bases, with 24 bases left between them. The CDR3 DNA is TGTGCCAGCAGCCCCCCTCCTCGGGGGGCGCGGGAGGAAAAACTGTTTTTT. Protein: CASSPPPRGAREEKLFF.

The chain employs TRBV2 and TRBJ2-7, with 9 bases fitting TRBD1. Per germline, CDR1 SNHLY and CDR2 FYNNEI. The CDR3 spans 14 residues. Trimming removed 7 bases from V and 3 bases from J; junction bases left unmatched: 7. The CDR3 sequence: CASNPEDRGYEQYF. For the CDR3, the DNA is TGTGCCAGCAATCCCGAGGACAGGGGCTACGAGCAGTACTTC.

CDR3 loop: CASSGTAKKLFF. The CDR3 DNA sequence: TGTGCCAGCAGTGGGACCGCAAAAAAACTGTTTTTT. V and J are TRBV2 and TRBJ1-4, with D unresolved. The CDR3 has 12 amino acids. V was shortened by 4 bases and J by 9 bases, with 9 bases between the two germline ends. From germline, CDR1 is SNHLY and CDR2 FYNNEI.

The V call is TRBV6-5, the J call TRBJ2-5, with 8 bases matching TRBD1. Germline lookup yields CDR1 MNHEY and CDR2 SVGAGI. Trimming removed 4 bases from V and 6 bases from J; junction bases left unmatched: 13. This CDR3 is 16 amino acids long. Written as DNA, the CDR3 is TGTGCCAGCAGTTTCACTTTCCGGACAGGGACGAAGACCCAGTACTTC. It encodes CASSFTFRTGTKTQYF.

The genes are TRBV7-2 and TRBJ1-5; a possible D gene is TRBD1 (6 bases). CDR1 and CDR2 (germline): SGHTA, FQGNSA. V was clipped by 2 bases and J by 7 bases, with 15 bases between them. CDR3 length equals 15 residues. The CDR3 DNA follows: TGTGCCAGCAGCTTAACGACGGGGGCGCGGCAGCCCCAGCATTTT. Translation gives CASSLTTGARQPQHF.

The CDR3 loop reads CASSAQGFGYGYTF. Here the CDR3 DNA reads TGTGCCAGCAGCGCACAGGGGTTTGGCTATGGCTACACCTTC. The genes are TRBV2 and TRBJ1-2, with 7 bases fitting TRBD1. V dropped 6 bases and J dropped 4; count of bases not matched to a gene: 8. Germline lookup yields CDR1 SNHLY and CDR2 FYNNEI. CDR3 length: 14 residues.

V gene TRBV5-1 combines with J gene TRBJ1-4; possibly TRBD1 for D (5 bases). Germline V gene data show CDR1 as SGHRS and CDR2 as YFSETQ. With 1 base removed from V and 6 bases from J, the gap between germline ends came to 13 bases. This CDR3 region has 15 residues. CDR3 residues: CASSLSAGRDEKLFF. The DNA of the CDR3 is TGCGCCAGCAGCTTGTCGGCAGGGCGGGATGAAAAACTGTTTTTT.

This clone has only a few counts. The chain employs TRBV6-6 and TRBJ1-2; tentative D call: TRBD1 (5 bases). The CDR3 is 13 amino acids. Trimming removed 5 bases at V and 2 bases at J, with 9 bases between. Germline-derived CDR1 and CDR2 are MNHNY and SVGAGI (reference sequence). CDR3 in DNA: TGTGCCAGCAGTACCGGGACCAACTATGGCTACACCTTC. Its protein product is CASSTGTNYGYTF.

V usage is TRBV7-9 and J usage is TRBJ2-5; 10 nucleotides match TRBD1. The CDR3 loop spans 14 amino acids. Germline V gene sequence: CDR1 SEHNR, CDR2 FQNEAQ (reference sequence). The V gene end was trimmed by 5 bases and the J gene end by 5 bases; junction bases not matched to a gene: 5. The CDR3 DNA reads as TGTGCCAGCAGCCCATCGGACAGGGGGGAGACCCAGTACTTC. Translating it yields CASSPSDRGETQYF.

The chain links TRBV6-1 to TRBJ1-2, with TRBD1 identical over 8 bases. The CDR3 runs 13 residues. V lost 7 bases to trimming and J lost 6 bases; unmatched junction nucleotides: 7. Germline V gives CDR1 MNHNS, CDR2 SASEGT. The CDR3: CASNRRGLHGYTF. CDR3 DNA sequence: TGTGCCAGCAACCGCAGGGGGCTACATGGCTACACCTTC.

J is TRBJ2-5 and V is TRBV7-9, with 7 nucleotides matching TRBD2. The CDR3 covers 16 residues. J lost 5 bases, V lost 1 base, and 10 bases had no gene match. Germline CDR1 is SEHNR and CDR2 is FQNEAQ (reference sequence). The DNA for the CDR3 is TGTGCCAGCAGCTTAGGGGCGGGAGCGGGGCTGGAGACCCAGTACTTC. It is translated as CASSLGAGAGLETQYF.

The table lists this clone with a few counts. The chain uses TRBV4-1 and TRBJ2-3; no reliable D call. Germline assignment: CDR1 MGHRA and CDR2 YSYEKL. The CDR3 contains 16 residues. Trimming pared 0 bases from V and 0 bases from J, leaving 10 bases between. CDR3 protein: CASSQERHASTDTQYF. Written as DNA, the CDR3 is TGCGCCAGCAGCCAAGAGAGGCACGCAAGCACAGATACGCAGTATTTT.

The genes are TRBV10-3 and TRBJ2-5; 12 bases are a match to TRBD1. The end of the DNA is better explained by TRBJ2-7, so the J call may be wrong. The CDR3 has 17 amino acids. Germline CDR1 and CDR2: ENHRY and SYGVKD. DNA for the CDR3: TGTGCCATCAGCCCGGGACAGGGGGCCTCTGGGAACTACGAGCAGTACTTC. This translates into CAISPGQGASGNYEQYF.

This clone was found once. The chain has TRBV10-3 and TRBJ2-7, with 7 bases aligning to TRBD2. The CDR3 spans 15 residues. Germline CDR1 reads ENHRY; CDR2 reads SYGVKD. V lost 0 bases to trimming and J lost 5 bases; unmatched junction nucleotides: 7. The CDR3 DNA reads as TGTGCCATCAGTGAGTCGATAACTAGCGTCCACGAGCAGTACTTC. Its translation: CAISESITSVHEQYF.

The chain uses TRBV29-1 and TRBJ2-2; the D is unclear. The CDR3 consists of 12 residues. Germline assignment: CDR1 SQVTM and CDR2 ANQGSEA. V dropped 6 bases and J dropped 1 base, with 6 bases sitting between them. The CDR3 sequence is CSVVMNTGELFF. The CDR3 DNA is TGCAGCGTCGTCATGAACACCGGGGAGCTGTTTTTT.

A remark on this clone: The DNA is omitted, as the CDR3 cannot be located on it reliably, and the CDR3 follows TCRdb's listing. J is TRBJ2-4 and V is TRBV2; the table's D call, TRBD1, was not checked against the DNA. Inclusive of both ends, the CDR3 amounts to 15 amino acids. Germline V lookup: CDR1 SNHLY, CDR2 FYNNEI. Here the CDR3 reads CASILDRGGRNIQYF.

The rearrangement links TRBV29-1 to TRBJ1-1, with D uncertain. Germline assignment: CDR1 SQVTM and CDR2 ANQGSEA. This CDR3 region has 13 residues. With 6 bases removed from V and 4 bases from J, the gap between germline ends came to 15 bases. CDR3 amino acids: CSVYLGGSTEAFF. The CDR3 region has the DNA TGCAGCGTCTACTTAGGCGGTTCCACTGAAGCTTTCTTT.